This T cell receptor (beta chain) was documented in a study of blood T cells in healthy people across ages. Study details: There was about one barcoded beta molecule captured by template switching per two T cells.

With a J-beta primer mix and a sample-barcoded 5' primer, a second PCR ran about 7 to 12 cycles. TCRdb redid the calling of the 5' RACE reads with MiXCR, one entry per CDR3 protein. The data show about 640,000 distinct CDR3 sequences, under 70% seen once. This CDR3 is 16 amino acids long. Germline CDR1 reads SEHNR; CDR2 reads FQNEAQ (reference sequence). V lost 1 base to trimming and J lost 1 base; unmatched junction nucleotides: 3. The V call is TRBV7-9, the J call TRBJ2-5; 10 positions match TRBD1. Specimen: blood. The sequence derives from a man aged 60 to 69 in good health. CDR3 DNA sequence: TGTGCCAGCAGCTTAGGGGACAGGGGTGGCCAAGAGACCCAGTACTTC. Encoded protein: CASSLGDRGGQETQYF.